A selection of T cell receptor beta chains follows, all from one sample in a study of control samples from healthy donors and cancer patients. Sequencing was performed with immunoSEQ multiplex PCR; in TCRdb, only in-frame clones are kept and a portion is missing. The repertoire holds about 82,000 clones, with approximately 94% as singletons. Material: blood. Receptor source: a young woman in good health. CDR3s include the opening cysteine and the closing phenylalanine or tryptophan. D genes are given only for firm matches. Size tells how often a clone was seen (once, few, many) or the class of an expanded clone, and some rows leave it out.

d_call: TRBD2
v_call: TRBV10-3
clone_size: .
j_call: TRBJ2-7
cdr3_aa: CAISESRLAGAEQYF
cdr3_nt: TGTGCCATCAGTGAGTCCCGACTAGCGGGGGCCGAGCAGTACTTC

d_call: .
v_call: TRBV29-1
clone_size: .
j_call: TRBJ2-5
cdr3_aa: CSVENGSGSQETQYF
cdr3_nt: TGCAGCGTTGAAAATGGCAGCGGGTCCCAAGAGACCCAGTACTTC

d_call: .
v_call: TRBV5-8
clone_size: .
j_call: TRBJ2-3
cdr3_aa: CASSLVADTQYF
cdr3_nt: TGTGCCAGCAGCTTGGTCGCAGATACGCAGTATTTT

d_call: TRBD1
v_call: TRBV9
clone_size: .
j_call: TRBJ1-6
cdr3_aa: CASSGPGGYNSPLHF
cdr3_nt: TGTGCCAGCAGCGGACCAGGGGGTTACAATTCACCCCTCCACTTT

d_call: .
v_call: TRBV27
clone_size: .
j_call: TRBJ1-2
cdr3_aa: CASSPLGRTGYTF
cdr3_nt: TGTGCCAGCAGTCCCTTAGGGCGGACTGGCTACACCTTC

d_call: .
v_call: TRBV28
clone_size: .
j_call: TRBJ1-2
cdr3_aa: CASSLGGSSNYGYTF
cdr3_nt: TGTGCCAGCAGTTTAGGCGGCAGCTCTAACTATGGCTACACCTTC

d_call: .
v_call: TRBV10-1
clone_size: .
j_call: TRBJ2-3
cdr3_aa: CASSVGGSTDTQYF
cdr3_nt: TGCGCCAGCAGTGTGGGGGGAAGCACAGATACGCAGTATTTT

d_call: .
v_call: TRBV4-1
clone_size: .
j_call: TRBJ1-4
cdr3_aa: CASSLRTEEKLFF
cdr3_nt: TGCGCCAGCAGCCTCAGGACAGAGGAAAAACTGTTTTTT

d_call: .
v_call: TRBV9
clone_size: .
j_call: TRBJ2-3
cdr3_aa: CASSVGSSQRTDTQYF
cdr3_nt: TGTGCCAGCAGCGTAGGCAGTAGTCAACGCACAGATACGCAGTATTTT

d_call: TRBD1
v_call: TRBV3-1/TRBV3-2
clone_size: once
j_call: TRBJ2-3
cdr3_aa: CASSQLDRVTDTQYF
cdr3_nt: TGTGCCAGCAGCCAATTGGACAGGGTGACAGATACGCAGTATTTT

d_call: .
v_call: TRBV4-1
clone_size: .
j_call: TRBJ2-5
cdr3_aa: CASSQVLTWGTGRIRQETQYF
cdr3_nt: TGCGCCAGCAGCCAAGTGCTCACTTGGGGAACTGGACGAATCCGCCAAGAGACCCAGTACTTC

d_call: TRBD1
v_call: TRBV5-1
clone_size: .
j_call: TRBJ1-5
cdr3_aa: CASSFDRGVSNQPQHF
cdr3_nt: TGCGCCAGCAGCTTCGACAGGGGGGTTAGCAATCAGCCCCAGCATTTT

d_call: TRBD1
v_call: TRBV5-1
clone_size: .
j_call: TRBJ2-3
cdr3_aa: CASSQPMTGTDTQYF
cdr3_nt: TGCGCCAGCAGCCAACCGATGACAGGGACAGATACGCAGTATTTT

d_call: .
v_call: TRBV21-1
clone_size: .
j_call: TRBJ2-3
cdr3_aa: CASSAFSGRGDTQYF
cdr3_nt: TGTGCCAGCAGCGCCTTTAGCGGGAGAGGAGATACGCAGTATTTT

d_call: .
v_call: TRBV2
clone_size: .
j_call: TRBJ2-1
cdr3_aa: CASIEGYNEQFF
cdr3_nt: TGTGCCAGCATCGAGGGATACAATGAGCAGTTCTTC

d_call: .
v_call: TRBV3-1/TRBV3-2
clone_size: .
j_call: TRBJ1-1
cdr3_aa: CASSQEGGGRYTEAFF
cdr3_nt: TGTGCCAGCAGCCAAGAAGGGGGGGGCCGGTACACTGAAGCTTTCTTT

d_call: .
v_call: TRBV28
clone_size: .
j_call: TRBJ2-1
cdr3_aa: CASSFRTVLGNNEQFF
cdr3_nt: TGTGCCAGCAGCTTCCGGACAGTCCTCGGCAACAATGAGCAGTTCTTC

d_call: TRBD1
v_call: TRBV15
clone_size: few
j_call: TRBJ1-6
cdr3_aa: CATSRDTGGSPLHF
cdr3_nt: TGTGCCACCAGCAGAGATACAGGGGGGTCACCCCTCCACTTT

d_call: .
v_call: TRBV28
clone_size: once
j_call: TRBJ1-5
cdr3_aa: CASSFLGQPQHF
cdr3_nt: TGTGCCAGCAGTTTCTTGGGTCAGCCCCAGCATTTT

d_call: .
v_call: TRBV20-1
clone_size: .
j_call: TRBJ2-1
cdr3_aa: CSASVTAYNEQFF
cdr3_nt: TGCAGTGCTAGTGTAACAGCATACAATGAGCAGTTCTTC

d_call: .
v_call: TRBV6-4
clone_size: .
j_call: TRBJ2-2
cdr3_aa: CASRDRATGELFF
cdr3_nt: TGTGCCAGCAGGGATAGAGCTACCGGGGAGCTGTTTTTT

d_call: TRBD2
v_call: TRBV3-1/TRBV3-2
clone_size: .
j_call: TRBJ2-2
cdr3_aa: CASSQGLAGATNTGELFF
cdr3_nt: TGTGCCAGCAGCCAGGGACTAGCGGGGGCGACGAACACCGGGGAGCTGTTTTTT

d_call: .
v_call: TRBV27
clone_size: .
j_call: TRBJ2-7
cdr3_aa: CASMGQGGYEQYF
cdr3_nt: TGTGCCAGCATGGGTCAGGGGGGCTACGAGCAGTACTTC

d_call: .
v_call: TRBV19
clone_size: .
j_call: TRBJ2-7
cdr3_aa: CASSPSSYEQYF
cdr3_nt: TGTGCCAGTAGCCCGAGCTCCTACGAGCAGTACTTC

d_call: .
v_call: TRBV3-1/TRBV3-2
clone_size: .
j_call: TRBJ2-7
cdr3_aa: CASSQDRPRGRELGYEQYF
cdr3_nt: TGTGCCAGCAGCCAAGATCGCCCGCGGGGGCGGGAACTCGGCTACGAGCAGTACTTC

d_call: .
v_call: TRBV19
clone_size: .
j_call: TRBJ2-2
cdr3_aa: CASSTMNTGELFF
cdr3_nt: TGTGCCAGTAGTACGATGAACACCGGGGAGCTGTTTTTT

d_call: .
v_call: TRBV4-2
clone_size: .
j_call: TRBJ2-7
cdr3_aa: CASSQEVGTREQYF
cdr3_nt: TGTGCCAGCAGCCAAGAGGTGGGGACCCGGGAGCAGTACTTC

d_call: TRBD1
v_call: TRBV6-5
clone_size: .
j_call: TRBJ1-1
cdr3_aa: CASSTYRGGHTEAFF
cdr3_nt: TGTGCCAGCAGTACATACAGGGGGGGACACACTGAAGCTTTCTTT

d_call: .
v_call: TRBV18
clone_size: .
j_call: TRBJ1-1
cdr3_aa: CASSPSTGLGNTEAFF
cdr3_nt: TGTGCCAGCTCACCGTCAACAGGGCTGGGGAACACTGAAGCTTTCTTT

d_call: TRBD2
v_call: TRBV5-4
clone_size: .
j_call: TRBJ2-3
cdr3_aa: CASSPQRGGHTDTQYF
cdr3_nt: TGTGCCAGCAGTCCTCAACGGGGGGGCCACACAGATACGCAGTATTTT

d_call: TRBD1
v_call: TRBV15
clone_size: .
j_call: TRBJ1-4
cdr3_aa: CATSRATGFNEKLFF
cdr3_nt: TGTGCCACCAGCAGAGCGACAGGGTTTAATGAAAAACTGTTTTTT

d_call: .
v_call: TRBV28
clone_size: .
j_call: TRBJ1-2
cdr3_aa: CAVTGIYGYTF
cdr3_nt: TGTGCCGTAACCGGGATCTATGGCTACACCTTC

d_call: .
v_call: TRBV18
clone_size: .
j_call: TRBJ1-4
cdr3_aa: CASSPSLQADNEKLFF
cdr3_nt: TGTGCCAGCTCACCATCCCTACAGGCAGATAATGAAAAACTGTTTTTT

d_call: .
v_call: TRBV3-1/TRBV3-2
clone_size: .
j_call: TRBJ2-1
cdr3_aa: CASSQNTNPGDEQFF
cdr3_nt: TGTGCCAGCAGCCAAAATACCAATCCGGGAGATGAGCAGTTCTTC

d_call: .
v_call: TRBV5-1
clone_size: .
j_call: TRBJ1-2
cdr3_aa: CASSLEVGTGSYGYTF
cdr3_nt: TGCGCCAGCAGCTTGGAGGTGGGGACGGGGTCCTATGGCTACACCTTC

d_call: .
v_call: TRBV6-2/TRBV6-3
clone_size: .
j_call: TRBJ1-5
cdr3_aa: CASSYEGFNQPQHF
cdr3_nt: TGTGCCAGCAGTTACGAGGGGTTTAATCAGCCCCAGCATTTT

d_call: .
v_call: TRBV7-3
clone_size: .
j_call: TRBJ2-7
cdr3_aa: CASSPNRRGGEQYF
cdr3_nt: TGTGCCAGCAGCCCGAATCGAAGGGGAGGCGAGCAGTACTTC

d_call: .
v_call: TRBV14
clone_size: once
j_call: TRBJ1-6
cdr3_aa: CASSPTRGGGSPLHF
cdr3_nt: TGTGCCAGCAGCCCCACCCGCGGAGGGGGTTCACCCCTCCACTTT

d_call: .
v_call: TRBV6-4
clone_size: .
j_call: TRBJ2-3
cdr3_aa: CASSSRPTDTQYF
cdr3_nt: TGTGCCAGCAGTTCGCGGCCCACAGATACGCAGTATTTT

d_call: .
v_call: TRBV7-2
clone_size: .
j_call: TRBJ1-3
cdr3_aa: CASSIGAGNTIYF
cdr3_nt: TGTGCCAGCAGTATCGGGGCGGGAAACACCATATATTTT

d_call: TRBD1
v_call: TRBV28
clone_size: once
j_call: TRBJ1-5
cdr3_aa: CASSYHRGLGNQPQHF
cdr3_nt: TGTGCCAGCAGCTACCACAGGGGGCTGGGCAATCAGCCCCAGCATTTT

d_call: .
v_call: TRBV5-6
clone_size: .
j_call: TRBJ1-4
cdr3_aa: CASSLSPGSKWDEKLFF
cdr3_nt: TGTGCCAGCAGCTTGTCCCCAGGGTCGAAATGGGATGAAAAACTGTTTTTT

d_call: .
v_call: TRBV7-2
clone_size: .
j_call: TRBJ2-3
cdr3_aa: CATSLKTQWADTQYF
cdr3_nt: TGTGCCACCTCACTAAAGACACAGTGGGCAGATACGCAGTATTTT

d_call: .
v_call: TRBV6-1
clone_size: .
j_call: TRBJ2-5
cdr3_aa: CASSDGGAQYF
cdr3_nt: TGTGCCAGCAGTGATGGAGGGGCCCAGTACTTC

d_call: TRBD1
v_call: TRBV9
clone_size: once
j_call: TRBJ2-1
cdr3_aa: CASSLGQGAGNEQFF
cdr3_nt: TGTGCCAGCAGCCTCGGACAGGGGGCTGGGAATGAGCAGTTCTTC

d_call: .
v_call: TRBV19
clone_size: .
j_call: TRBJ1-2
cdr3_aa: CASSISGTYGYTF
cdr3_nt: TGTGCCAGTAGTATCTCCGGGACCTACGGCTACACCTTC

d_call: .
v_call: TRBV9
clone_size: .
j_call: TRBJ1-2
cdr3_aa: CASSVGPRLGYGYTF
cdr3_nt: TGTGCCAGCAGCGTGGGGCCTCGGCTGGGCTATGGCTACACCTTC

d_call: TRBD1
v_call: TRBV2
clone_size: .
j_call: TRBJ2-2
cdr3_aa: CASKQGANTGELFF
cdr3_nt: TGTGCCAGCAAACAGGGGGCGAACACCGGGGAGCTGTTTTTT

d_call: TRBD1
v_call: TRBV27
clone_size: .
j_call: TRBJ1-3
cdr3_aa: CASSPLGQGKNTIYF
cdr3_nt: TGTGCCAGCAGTCCGCTCGGACAGGGTAAAAACACCATATATTTT

d_call: .
v_call: TRBV4-1
clone_size: .
j_call: TRBJ1-2
cdr3_aa: CASSQEDRRGEGYTF
cdr3_nt: TGCGCCAGCAGCCAAGAAGACAGAAGAGGGGAAGGCTACACCTTC

d_call: .
v_call: TRBV6-2/TRBV6-3
clone_size: .
j_call: TRBJ2-3
cdr3_aa: CASSYTRLGTDTQYF
cdr3_nt: TGTGCCAGCAGTTACACTAGGCTGGGCACAGATACGCAGTATTTT

d_call: TRBD1
v_call: TRBV5-1
clone_size: .
j_call: TRBJ2-5
cdr3_aa: CASSPGQGRETQYF
cdr3_nt: TGCGCCAGCAGCCCGGGACAGGGGAGGGAGACCCAGTACTTC

d_call: .
v_call: TRBV19
clone_size: .
j_call: TRBJ2-3
cdr3_aa: CAILRRQRTDTQYF
cdr3_nt: TGTGCCATCCTAAGGAGGCAGAGGACAGATACGCAGTATTTT

d_call: .
v_call: TRBV21-1
clone_size: .
j_call: TRBJ2-2
cdr3_aa: CASSNWASENTGELFF
cdr3_nt: TGTGCCAGCAGCAATTGGGCTAGCGAGAACACCGGGGAGCTGTTTTTT

d_call: .
v_call: TRBV20-1
clone_size: .
j_call: TRBJ2-7
cdr3_aa: CSARDLYEQYF
cdr3_nt: TGCAGTGCTAGAGACCTCTACGAGCAGTACTTC